This T cell receptor beta chain is drawn from a study of control samples from healthy donors and cancer patients. Assay used: immunoSEQ multiplex PCR; TCRdb lists only in-frame clones, some missing. The sample lists roughly 180,000 clones, roughly 94% occurring once. The receptor's source is a woman under 30 in good health. The source material was blood.

CDR3: CASSLDRRGNYGYTF. CDR3 nucleotides: TGTGCCAGCAGCTTAGATCGGCGGGGTAACTATGGCTACACCTTC. This chain joins TRBV11-1 and TRBJ1-2; the D is unclear. V was clipped by 1 base and J by 1 base, with 10 bases between them. The CDR3 is made up of 15 amino acids. The germline gives CDR1 SGHAT, CDR2 FQDESV (reference sequence).